The 5 T cell receptor beta chains reported below all come from one sample, sequenced in a study of cytomegalovirus exposure and HLA in healthy donors. Here immunoSEQ multiplex PCR was the method, and the copy in TCRdb shows in-frame clones only, minus some. The table lists tens of thousands of clones, 84% of them singletons. Sequencing was performed on PBMCs. Receptors originate from a woman younger than 30 in good health and CMV-seropositive.

The chain is built from TRBV29-1 and TRBJ1-2, with TRBD1 matching over 8 bases. CDR1 and CDR2 (germline): SQVTM, ANQGSEA. V lost 4 bases, J lost 4 bases, and 5 bases stayed unmatched. CDR3 length equals 13 residues. The CDR3 reads CSVGQGRVYGYTF. CDR3 coding DNA: TGCAGCGTTGGACAGGGGAGGGTCTATGGCTACACCTTC.

This clone came up once. The chain has TRBV4-2 and TRBJ2-3, with 7 nucleotides matching TRBD2. CDR1 and CDR2 from the germline V gene are LGHNA and YNFKEQ. The J segment lost 2 bases and the V segment lost 5 bases, leaving 13 bases of the junction unmatched. This CDR3 spans 17 amino acids. For the CDR3, the DNA is TGTGCCAGCAGCTCCCGCGAGCTAGCGGAGTCCACAGATACGCAGTATTTT. It specifies CASSSRELAESTDTQYF.

The chain couples TRBV10-3 to TRBJ2-1; a possible D gene is TRBD1 (5 bases). With 6 bases removed from V and 5 bases from J, the gap between germline ends came to 11 bases. Per germline, CDR1 ENHRY and CDR2 SYGVKD. The CDR3 extends over 13 amino acids. The CDR3 sequence is CAISAAGHNEQFF. For the CDR3, the DNA is TGTGCCATCAGCGCCGCAGGGCACAATGAGCAGTTCTTC.

The chain employs TRBV10-3 and TRBJ2-7, with 7 bases identical to TRBD2. The length of the CDR3 is 15 residues. V was pared by 9 bases and J by 3 bases, with 14 bases of the junction left unmatched. CDR1 is ENHRY, CDR2 SYGVKD, per germline. CDR3 nucleotide sequence: TGTGCCATTGCCGGGACTATATCATTGGGCTACGAGCAGTACTTC. It codes for CAIAGTISLGYEQYF.

V usage is TRBV28 and J usage is TRBJ2-3; tentative D call: TRBD1 (7 bases). CDR3 size: 13 residues. Germline V gene data show CDR1 as MDHEN and CDR2 as SYDVKM. With 2 bases removed from V and 14 bases from J, the gap between germline ends came to 17 bases. CDR3 coding DNA: TGTGCCAGCAGTTTAAGGGGGCGGGGTATGATGTATTTT. Translation gives CASSLRGRGMMYF.